These 4 T cell receptor beta chains came from one sample sequenced in a study of shared clonotypes between healthy human individuals. The method was immunoSEQ multiplex PCR; TCRdb's version includes in-frame clones alone and lacks a portion of them. The table has 1.5 million to 2.5 million clones, about 94% seen once. Naive CD8 cells comprised CD45RO-negative, CCR7-positively selected cells, excluding terminally differentiated effector memory CD45RA+ cells. Input material: naive CD8+ T cells sorted from blood. Receptors originate from a man aged 18 to 35 in good health.

The gene calls are TRBV7-9 and TRBJ2-7, with 7 nucleotides matching TRBD1. V shed 5 bases, J shed 5 bases, and the junction held 6 bases outside the gene matches. The CDR3 totals 13 residues. From germline, CDR1 is SEHNR and CDR2 FQNEAQ (reference sequence). The CDR3 sequence is CASSLITGDEQYF. CDR3 coding DNA: TGTGCCAGCAGCCTGATTACAGGGGACGAGCAGTACTTC. Drawing the rest from reference TRBV7-9 and TRBJ2-7, the complete variable domain is DTGVSQNPRHKITKRGQNVTFRCDPISEHNRLYWYRQTLGQGPEFLTYFQNEAQLEKSRLLSDRFSAERPKGSFSTLEIQRTEQGDSAMYLCASSLITGDEQYFGPGTRLTVT.

The rearrangement uses TRBV7-2 and TRBJ2-2; D uncertain. V dropped 0 bases and J dropped 4 bases, with 15 bases sitting between them. CDR3 size: 17 residues. Germline CDR1 SGHTA, CDR2 FQGNSA. This CDR3 is CASSLASPTPGTGELFF. The CDR3 DNA sequence: TGTGCCAGCAGCTTAGCGAGCCCCACCCCGGGCACCGGGGAGCTGTTTTTT.

The table lists this clone with a few counts. This chain connects TRBV10-3 to TRBJ1-5, with a weak D call TRBD1 (5 bases). CDR1 and CDR2 (germline): ENHRY, SYGVKD. The CDR3 covers 11 residues. Between the trimmed V and J ends, which lost 3 bases and 15 bases, there was a span of 12 bases. The CDR3 DNA follows: TGTGCCATCAGTGACCAGGGCACCTTGCATTTT. As protein: CAISDQGTLHF.

A remark on this clone: This clone may be a read error of a much larger clone one base away. Additional DNA sequences in this sample encode the identical CDR3. V usage is TRBV6-6 and J usage is TRBJ2-7; no definite D call. Germline values: CDR1 MNHNY, CDR2 SVGAGI (reference sequence). Trimming shortened V by 4 bases and J by 4 bases, and 5 bases separated the two germline ends. The CDR3 spans 11 residues. The CDR3 region is CASSLGYEQYF. DNA for the CDR3: TGTGCCAGCAGTTTAGGGTACGAGCAGTACTTC.